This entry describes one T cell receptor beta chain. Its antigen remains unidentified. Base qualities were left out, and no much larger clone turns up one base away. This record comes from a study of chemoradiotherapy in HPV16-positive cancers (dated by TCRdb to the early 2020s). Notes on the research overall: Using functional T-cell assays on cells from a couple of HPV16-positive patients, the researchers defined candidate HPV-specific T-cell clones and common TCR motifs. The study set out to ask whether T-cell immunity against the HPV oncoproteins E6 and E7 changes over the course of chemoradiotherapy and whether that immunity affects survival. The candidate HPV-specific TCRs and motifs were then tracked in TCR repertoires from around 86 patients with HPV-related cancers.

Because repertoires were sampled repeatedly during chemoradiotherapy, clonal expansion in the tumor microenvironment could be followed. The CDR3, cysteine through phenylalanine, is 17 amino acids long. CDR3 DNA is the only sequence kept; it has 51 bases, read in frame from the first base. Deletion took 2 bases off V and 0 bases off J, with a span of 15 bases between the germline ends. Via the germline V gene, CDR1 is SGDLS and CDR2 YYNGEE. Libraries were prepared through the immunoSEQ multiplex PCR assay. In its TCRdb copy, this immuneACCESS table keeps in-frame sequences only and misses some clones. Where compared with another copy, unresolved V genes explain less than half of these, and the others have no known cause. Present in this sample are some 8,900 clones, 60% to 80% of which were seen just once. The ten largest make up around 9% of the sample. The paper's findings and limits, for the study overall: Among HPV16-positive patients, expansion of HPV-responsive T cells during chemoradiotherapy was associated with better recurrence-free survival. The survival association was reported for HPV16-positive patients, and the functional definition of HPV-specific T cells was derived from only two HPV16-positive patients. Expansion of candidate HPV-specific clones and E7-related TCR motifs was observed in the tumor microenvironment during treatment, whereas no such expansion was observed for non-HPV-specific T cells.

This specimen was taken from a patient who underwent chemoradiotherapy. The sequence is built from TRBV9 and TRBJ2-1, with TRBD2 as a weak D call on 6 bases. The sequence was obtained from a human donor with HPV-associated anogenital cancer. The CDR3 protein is CASSVTPGLLSYNEQFF. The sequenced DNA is TGTGCCAGCAGCGTCACTCCGGGACTGCTCTCCTACAATGAGCAGTTCTTC.